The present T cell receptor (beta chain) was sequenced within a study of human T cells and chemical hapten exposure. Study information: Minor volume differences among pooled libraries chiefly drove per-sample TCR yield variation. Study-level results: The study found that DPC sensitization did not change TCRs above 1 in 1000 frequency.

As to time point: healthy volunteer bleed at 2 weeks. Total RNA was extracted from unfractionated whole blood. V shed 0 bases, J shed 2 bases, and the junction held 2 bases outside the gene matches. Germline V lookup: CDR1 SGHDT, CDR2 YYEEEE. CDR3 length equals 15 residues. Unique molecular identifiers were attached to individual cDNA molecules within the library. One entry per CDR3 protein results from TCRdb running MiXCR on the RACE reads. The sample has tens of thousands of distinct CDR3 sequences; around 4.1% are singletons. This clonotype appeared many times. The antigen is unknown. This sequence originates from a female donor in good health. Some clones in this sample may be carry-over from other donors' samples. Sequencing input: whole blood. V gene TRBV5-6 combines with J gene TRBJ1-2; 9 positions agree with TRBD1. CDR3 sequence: CASSLAGQGNYGYTF. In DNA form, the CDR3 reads TGTGCCAGCAGCTTGGCGGGACAGGGCAACTATGGCTACACCTTC.